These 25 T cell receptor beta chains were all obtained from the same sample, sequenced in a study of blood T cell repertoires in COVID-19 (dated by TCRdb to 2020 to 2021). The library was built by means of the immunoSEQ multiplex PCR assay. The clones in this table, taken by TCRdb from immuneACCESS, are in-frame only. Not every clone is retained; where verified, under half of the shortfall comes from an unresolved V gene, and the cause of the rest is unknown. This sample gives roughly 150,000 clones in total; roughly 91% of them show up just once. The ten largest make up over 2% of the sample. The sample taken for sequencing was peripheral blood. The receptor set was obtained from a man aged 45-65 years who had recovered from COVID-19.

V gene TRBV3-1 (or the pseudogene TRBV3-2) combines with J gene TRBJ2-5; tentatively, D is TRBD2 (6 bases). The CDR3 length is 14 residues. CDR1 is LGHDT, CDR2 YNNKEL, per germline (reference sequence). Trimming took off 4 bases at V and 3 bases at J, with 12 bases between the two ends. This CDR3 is CASSRWDLKETQYF. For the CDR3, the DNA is TGTGCCAGCAGCCGCTGGGACTTAAAAGAGACCCAGTACTTC.

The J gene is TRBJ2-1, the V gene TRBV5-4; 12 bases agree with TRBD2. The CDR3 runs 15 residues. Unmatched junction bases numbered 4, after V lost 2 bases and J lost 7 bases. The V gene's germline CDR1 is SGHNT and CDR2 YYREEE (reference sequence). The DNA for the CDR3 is TGTGCCAGCAGCTTTCTAGCGGGAGGGGAGAATGAGCAGTTCTTC. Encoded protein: CASSFLAGGENEQFF.

The DNA of the CDR3 is TGCGCCAGCAGCCCACGACAGGGGGCCCATGGCTACACCTTC. Protein product: CASSPRQGAHGYTF. The chain links TRBV5-1 to TRBJ1-2; 10 nucleotides line up with TRBD1. The CDR3 runs 14 residues. V shed 4 bases and J 6 bases; nucleotides not matched to a gene: 6. The germline V gene encodes CDR1 SGHRS and CDR2 YFSETQ. Combining the CDR3 with reference TRBV5-1 and TRBJ1-2 gives the whole variable domain KAGVTQTPRYLIKTRGQQVTLSCSPISGHRSVSWYQQTPGQGLQFLFEYFSETQRNKGNFPGRFSGRQFSNSRSEMNVSTLELGDSALYLCASSPRQGAHGYTFGSGTRLTVV.

The CDR3 protein is CASSLLQGAAFF. The CDR3 DNA follows: TGTGCCAGCAGCTTGTTACAGGGGGCGGCTTTCTTT. The J gene is TRBJ1-1, the V gene TRBV7-2; TRBD1 matches at 9 bases. Germline V gene data show CDR1 as SGHTA and CDR2 as FQGNSA. There are 12 residues in the CDR3. V dropped 3 bases and J dropped 11; count of bases not matched to a gene: 4.

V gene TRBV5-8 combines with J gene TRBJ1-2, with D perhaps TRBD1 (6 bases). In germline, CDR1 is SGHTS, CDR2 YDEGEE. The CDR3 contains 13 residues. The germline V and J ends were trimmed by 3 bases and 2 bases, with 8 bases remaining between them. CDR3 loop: CASSYDRNYGYTF. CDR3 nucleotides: TGTGCCAGCAGCTACGACAGGAACTATGGCTACACCTTC.

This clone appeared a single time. This chain's CDR3 is CASSVPSPGTSGLSYEQYF. The CDR3 DNA sequence: TGTGCCAGTAGTGTACCTTCCCCGGGGACTAGCGGCCTCTCCTACGAGCAGTACTTC. This sequence joins TRBV19 and TRBJ2-7; 11 nucleotides align to TRBD2. The CDR3 has 19 residues. Germline CDR1 and CDR2: LNHDA and SQIVND (reference sequence). The V gene end was trimmed by 5 bases and the J gene end by 0 bases; junction bases not matched to a gene: 15.

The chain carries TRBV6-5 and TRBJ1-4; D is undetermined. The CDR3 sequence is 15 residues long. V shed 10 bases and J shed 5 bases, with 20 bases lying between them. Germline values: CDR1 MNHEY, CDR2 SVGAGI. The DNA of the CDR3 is TGTGCCACCAAGTTACCGGGCGGAGGGAATGAAAAACTGTTTTTT. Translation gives CATKLPGGGNEKLFF.

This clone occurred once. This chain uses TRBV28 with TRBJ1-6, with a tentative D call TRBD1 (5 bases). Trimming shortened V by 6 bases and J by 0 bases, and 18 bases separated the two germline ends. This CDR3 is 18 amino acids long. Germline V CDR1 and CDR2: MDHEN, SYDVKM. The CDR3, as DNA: TGTGCCAGCAGAGGAGGGACGGAAATCCACTCCTATAATTCACCCCTCCACTTT. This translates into CASRGGTEIHSYNSPLHF.

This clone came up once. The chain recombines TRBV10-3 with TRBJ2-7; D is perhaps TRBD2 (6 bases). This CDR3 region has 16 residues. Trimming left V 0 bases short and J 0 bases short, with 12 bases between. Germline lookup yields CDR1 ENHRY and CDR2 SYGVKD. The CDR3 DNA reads TGTGCCATCAGTGAGTCGGGCCTAGCGAACTCCTACGAGCAGTACTTC. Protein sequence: CAISESGLANSYEQYF.

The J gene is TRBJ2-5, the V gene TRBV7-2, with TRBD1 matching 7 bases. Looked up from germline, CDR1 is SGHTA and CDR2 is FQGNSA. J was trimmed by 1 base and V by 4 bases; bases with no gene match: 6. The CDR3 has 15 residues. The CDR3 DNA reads TGTGCCAGCAGCTCCACCGGGACAGCCCAAGAGACCCAGTACTTC. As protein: CASSSTGTAQETQYF. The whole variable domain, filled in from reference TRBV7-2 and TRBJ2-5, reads GAGVSQSPSNKVTEKGKDVELRCDPISGHTALYWYRQSLGQGLEFLIYFQGNSAPDKSGLPSDRFSAERTGGSVSTLTIQRTQQEDSAVYLCASSSTGTAQETQYFGPGTRLLVL.

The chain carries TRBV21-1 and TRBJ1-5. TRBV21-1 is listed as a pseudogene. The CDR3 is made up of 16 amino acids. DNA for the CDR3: TGTGCCAGCAGCAAAGCTCGGGGGGTAATGGGTCAGCCCCAGCATTTT. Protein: CASSKARGVMGQPQHF.

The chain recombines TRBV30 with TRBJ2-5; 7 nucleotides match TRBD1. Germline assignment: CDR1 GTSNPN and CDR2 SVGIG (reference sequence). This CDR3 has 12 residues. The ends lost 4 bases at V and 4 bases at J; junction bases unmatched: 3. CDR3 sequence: CAWIQGRETQYF. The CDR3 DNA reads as TGTGCCTGGATACAGGGGAGAGAGACCCAGTACTTC.

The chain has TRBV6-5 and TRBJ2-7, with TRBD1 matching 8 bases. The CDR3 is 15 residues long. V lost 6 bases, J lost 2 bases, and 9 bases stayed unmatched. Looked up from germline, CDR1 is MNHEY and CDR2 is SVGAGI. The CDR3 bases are TGTGCCAGCAGGGTGGGGGCAGGGGGCACCTACGAGCAGTACTTC. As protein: CASRVGAGGTYEQYF.

CDR3 DNA: TGTGCCAGCAGACTCGGACAGGGCCACGGCTACACCTTC. Its translation: CASRLGQGHGYTF. The chain recombines TRBV5-6 with TRBJ1-2; 8 nucleotides agree with TRBD1. This CDR3 spans 13 amino acids. Germline CDR1 is SGHDT and CDR2 is YYEEEE. The trim removed 5 bases at V and 8 bases at J, leaving 8 bases unmatched.

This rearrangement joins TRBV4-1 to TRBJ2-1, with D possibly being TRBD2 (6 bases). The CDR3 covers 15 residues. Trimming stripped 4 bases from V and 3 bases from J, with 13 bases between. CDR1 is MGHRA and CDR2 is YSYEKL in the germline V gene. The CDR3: CASSRDSEVYNEQFF. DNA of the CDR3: TGCGCCAGCAGCCGGGACTCGGAGGTCTACAATGAGCAGTTCTTC.

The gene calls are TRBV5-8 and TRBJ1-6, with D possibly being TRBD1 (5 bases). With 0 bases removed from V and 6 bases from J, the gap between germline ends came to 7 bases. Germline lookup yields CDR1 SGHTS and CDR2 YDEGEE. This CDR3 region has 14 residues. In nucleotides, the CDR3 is TGTGCCAGCAGCTTGGTGGGGGGTAATTCACCCCTCCACTTT. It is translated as CASSLVGGNSPLHF.

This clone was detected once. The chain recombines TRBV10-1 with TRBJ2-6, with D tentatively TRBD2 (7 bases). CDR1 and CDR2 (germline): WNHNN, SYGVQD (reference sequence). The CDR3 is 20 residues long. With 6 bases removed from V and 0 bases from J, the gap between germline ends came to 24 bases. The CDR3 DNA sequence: TGCGCCAGCAGACTGGACTCCCGAAGGGGGGGGCACTCTGGGGCCAACGTCCTGACTTTC. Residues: CASRLDSRRGGHSGANVLTF.

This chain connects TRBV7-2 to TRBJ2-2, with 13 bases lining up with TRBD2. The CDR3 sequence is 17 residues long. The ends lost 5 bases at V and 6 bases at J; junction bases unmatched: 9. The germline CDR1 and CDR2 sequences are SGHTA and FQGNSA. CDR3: CASSPTSGRSLAGELFF. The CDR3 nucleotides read TGTGCCAGCAGCCCGACTAGCGGGAGGAGTCTGGCCGGGGAGCTGTTTTTT.

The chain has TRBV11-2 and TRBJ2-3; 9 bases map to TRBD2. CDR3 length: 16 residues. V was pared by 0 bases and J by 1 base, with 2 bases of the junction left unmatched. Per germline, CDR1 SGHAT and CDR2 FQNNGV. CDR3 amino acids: CASSLEIAGGTDTQYF. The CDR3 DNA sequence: TGTGCCAGCAGCTTAGAGATAGCGGGAGGCACAGATACGCAGTATTTT.

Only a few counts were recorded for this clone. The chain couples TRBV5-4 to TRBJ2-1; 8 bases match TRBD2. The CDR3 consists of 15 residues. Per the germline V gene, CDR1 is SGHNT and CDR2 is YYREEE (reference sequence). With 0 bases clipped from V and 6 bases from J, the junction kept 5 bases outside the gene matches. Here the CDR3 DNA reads TGTGCCAGCAGCTTGGGGACTAGCCTGGGCAATGAGCAGTTCTTC. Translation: CASSLGTSLGNEQFF.

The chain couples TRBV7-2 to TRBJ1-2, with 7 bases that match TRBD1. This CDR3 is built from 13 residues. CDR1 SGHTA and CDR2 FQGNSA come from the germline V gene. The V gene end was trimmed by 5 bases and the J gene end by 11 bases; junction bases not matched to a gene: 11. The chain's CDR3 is CASSRSTGVPYTF. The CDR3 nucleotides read TGTGCCAGCAGCCGGAGCACAGGGGTACCTTACACCTTC.

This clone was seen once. CDR3 bases: TGTGCCAGCCGCGAGGGAAGCTATGGCTACACCTTC. Translated, it gives CASREGSYGYTF. V usage is TRBV28 and J usage is TRBJ1-2; D ambiguous. CDR3 length equals 12 residues. V gave up 8 bases and J gave up 4 bases, with 11 bases separating them. Germline assignment: CDR1 MDHEN and CDR2 SYDVKM.

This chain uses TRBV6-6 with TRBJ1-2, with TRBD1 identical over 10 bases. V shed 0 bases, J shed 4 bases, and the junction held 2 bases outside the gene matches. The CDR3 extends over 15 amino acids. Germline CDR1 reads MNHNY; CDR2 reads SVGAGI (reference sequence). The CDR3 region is CASSYSGQGTYGYTF. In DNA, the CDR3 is TGTGCCAGCAGTTACTCGGGACAGGGGACCTATGGCTACACCTTC.

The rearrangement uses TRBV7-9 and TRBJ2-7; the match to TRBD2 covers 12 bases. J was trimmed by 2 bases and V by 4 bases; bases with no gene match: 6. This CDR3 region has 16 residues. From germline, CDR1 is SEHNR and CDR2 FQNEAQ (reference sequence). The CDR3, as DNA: TGTGCCAGCAGCTCGTTGACTAGCGGGGGAACCTACGAGCAGTACTTC. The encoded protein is CASSSLTSGGTYEQYF.

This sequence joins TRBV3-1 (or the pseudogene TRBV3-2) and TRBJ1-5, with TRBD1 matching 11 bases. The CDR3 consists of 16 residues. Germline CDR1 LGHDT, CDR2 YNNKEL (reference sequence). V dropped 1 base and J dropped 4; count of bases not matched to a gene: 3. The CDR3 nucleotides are TGTGCCAGCAGCCAAGGGGACAGGGGGTCGAATCAGCCCCAGCATTTT. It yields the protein CASSQGDRGSNQPQHF.